This T cell receptor (beta chain) was documented in a study of beta chain features in type 1 diabetes. Study-level information: Age, gender and cell yields were alike across patients and healthy donors.

Trimming removed 10 bases at V and 1 base at J, with 7 bases between. Germline V gene data show CDR1 as ENHRY and CDR2 as SYGVKD. The CDR3 runs 11 residues. Every single donor gave one heparinised blood draw, and these averaged roughly 100 mL. What was sequenced were expressed TCRB transcripts, since all of the isolated RNA had been reverse transcribed. About 3.57 million reads per sample were averaged for naive, central memory and regulatory samples. Sequencing used immunoSEQ multiplex PCR; TCRdb keeps in-frame clones, though not all of them. This sample has some 900,000 clones, with roughly 17% found just once.

The TCR was taken from a young woman in good health. This rearrangement joins TRBV10-3 to TRBJ1-1; no definite D call. The sample was naive CD4+ T cells from blood. The CDR3 DNA reads as TGTGCCACCAAGGAGAACACTGAAGCTTTCTTT. This sequence encodes CATKENTEAFF.